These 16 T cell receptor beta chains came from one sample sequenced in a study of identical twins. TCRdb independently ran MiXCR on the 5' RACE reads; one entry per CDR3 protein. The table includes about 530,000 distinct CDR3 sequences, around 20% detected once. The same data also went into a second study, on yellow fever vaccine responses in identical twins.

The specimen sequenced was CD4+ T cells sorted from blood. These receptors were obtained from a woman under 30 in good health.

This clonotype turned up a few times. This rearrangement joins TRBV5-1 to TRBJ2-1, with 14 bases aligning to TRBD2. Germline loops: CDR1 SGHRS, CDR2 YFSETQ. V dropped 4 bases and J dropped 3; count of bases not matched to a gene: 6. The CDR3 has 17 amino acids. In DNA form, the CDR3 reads TGCGCCAGCAGCCCCCGACTAGCGGGGGGGCTCTACAATGAGCAGTTCTTC. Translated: CASSPRLAGGLYNEQFF.

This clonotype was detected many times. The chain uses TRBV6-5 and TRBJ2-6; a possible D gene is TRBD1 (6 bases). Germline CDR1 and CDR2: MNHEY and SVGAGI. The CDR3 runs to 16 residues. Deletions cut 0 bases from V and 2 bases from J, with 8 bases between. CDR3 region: CASSYSPGAGANVLTF. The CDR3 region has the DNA TGTGCCAGCAGTTACTCGCCAGGGGCTGGGGCCAACGTCCTGACTTTC.

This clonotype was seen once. The CDR3 DNA sequence: TGTGCCAGCAGTTACAGCGGGATCACTCGGAACGAGCAGTACTTC. Its translation is CASSYSGITRNEQYF. V gene TRBV6-2 or TRBV6-3 combines with J gene TRBJ2-7, with TRBD2 matching 7 bases. Germline CDR1 MNHEY, CDR2 SVGEGT. Trimming removed 2 bases from V and 5 bases from J; junction bases left unmatched: 9. This CDR3 has 15 amino acids.

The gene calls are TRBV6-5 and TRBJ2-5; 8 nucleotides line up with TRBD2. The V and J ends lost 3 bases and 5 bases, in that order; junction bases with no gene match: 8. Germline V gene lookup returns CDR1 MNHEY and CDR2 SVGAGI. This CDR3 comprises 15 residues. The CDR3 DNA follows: TGTGCCAGCAGTTATGAGCGGGGGAGGGGTGAGACCCAGTACTTC. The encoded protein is CASSYERGRGETQYF.

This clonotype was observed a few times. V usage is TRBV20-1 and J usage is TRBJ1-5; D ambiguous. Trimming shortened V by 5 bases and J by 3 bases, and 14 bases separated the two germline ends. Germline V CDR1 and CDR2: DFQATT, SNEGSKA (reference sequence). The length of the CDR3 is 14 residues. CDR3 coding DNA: TGCAGTGCTCAACCGGGTCCAAACAATCAGCCCCAGCATTTT. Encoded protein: CSAQPGPNNQPQHF.

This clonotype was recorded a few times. The CDR3 region has the DNA TGCGCCAGCAGCCTAGAATACGGGGAGCTGTTTTTT. This sequence encodes CASSLEYGELFF. The chain recombines TRBV5-1 with TRBJ2-2; unclear D gene. V was clipped by 4 bases and J by 7 bases, with 8 bases between them. The CDR3 consists of 12 residues. Germline values: CDR1 SGHRS, CDR2 YFSETQ.

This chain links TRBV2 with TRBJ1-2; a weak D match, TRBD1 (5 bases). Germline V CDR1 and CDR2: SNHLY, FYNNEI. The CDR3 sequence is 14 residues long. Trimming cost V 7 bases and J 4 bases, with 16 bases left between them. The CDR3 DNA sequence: TGTGCCAGCAAACCCGCACAGGCCTCCTATGGCTACACCTTC. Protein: CASKPAQASYGYTF.

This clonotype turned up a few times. Here the CDR3 DNA reads TGTGCCAGCAGTTTGAGGCGGGGGGACACAGATACGCAGTATTTT. Encoded protein: CASSLRRGDTDTQYF. The chain carries TRBV27 and TRBJ2-3; 8 bases align to TRBD2. Germline lookup yields CDR1 MNHEY and CDR2 SMNVEV (reference sequence). J gave up 2 bases and V 3 bases, and 4 bases lay outside the gene matches. The CDR3 extends over 15 amino acids.

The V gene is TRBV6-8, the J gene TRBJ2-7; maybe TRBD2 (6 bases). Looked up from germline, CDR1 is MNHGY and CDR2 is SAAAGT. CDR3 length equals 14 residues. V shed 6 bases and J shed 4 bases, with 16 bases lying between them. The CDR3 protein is CASRNGRWRYEQYF. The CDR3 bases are TGTGCCAGCAGGAACGGGAGATGGCGGTACGAGCAGTACTTC.

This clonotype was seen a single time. Here the CDR3 reads CAGAGPNPTGELFF. CDR3 in DNA: TGTGCCGGAGCGGGCCCAAACCCCACCGGGGAGCTGTTTTTT. V gene TRBV12-3 or TRBV12-4 combines with J gene TRBJ2-2; D may be TRBD2 (6 bases). The CDR3 runs 14 residues. V was trimmed by 11 bases and J by 4 bases, leaving 17 bases between them.

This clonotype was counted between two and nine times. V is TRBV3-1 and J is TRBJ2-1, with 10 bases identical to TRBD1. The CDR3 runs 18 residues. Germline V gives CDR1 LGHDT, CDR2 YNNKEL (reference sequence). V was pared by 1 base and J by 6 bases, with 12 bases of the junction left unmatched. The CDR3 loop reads CASSQVPSGTGAFNEQFF. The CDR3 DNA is TGTGCCAGCAGCCAAGTCCCCTCCGGGACAGGGGCCTTCAATGAGCAGTTCTTC.

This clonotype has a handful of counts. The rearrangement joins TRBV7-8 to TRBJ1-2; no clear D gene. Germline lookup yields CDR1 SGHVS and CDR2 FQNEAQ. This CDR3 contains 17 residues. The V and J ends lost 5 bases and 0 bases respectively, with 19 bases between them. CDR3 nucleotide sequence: TGTGCCAGCAGCCCTAGCACAATCCTTTCCCCTAACTATGGCTACACCTTC. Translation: CASSPSTILSPNYGYTF.

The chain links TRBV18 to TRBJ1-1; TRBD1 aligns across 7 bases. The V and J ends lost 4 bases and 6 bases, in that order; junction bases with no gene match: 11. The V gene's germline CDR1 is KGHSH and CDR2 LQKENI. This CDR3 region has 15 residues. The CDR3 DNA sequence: TGTGCCAGCTCACTTACCGGTGAGGGGGCTGCTGAAGCTTTCTTT. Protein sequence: CASSLTGEGAAEAFF.

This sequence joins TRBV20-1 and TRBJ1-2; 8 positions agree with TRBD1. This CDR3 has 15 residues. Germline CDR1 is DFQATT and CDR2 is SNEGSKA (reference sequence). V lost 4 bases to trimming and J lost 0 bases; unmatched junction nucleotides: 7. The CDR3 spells CSATGTGPANYGYTF. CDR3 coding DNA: TGCAGTGCTACCGGGACAGGACCCGCTAACTATGGCTACACCTTC.

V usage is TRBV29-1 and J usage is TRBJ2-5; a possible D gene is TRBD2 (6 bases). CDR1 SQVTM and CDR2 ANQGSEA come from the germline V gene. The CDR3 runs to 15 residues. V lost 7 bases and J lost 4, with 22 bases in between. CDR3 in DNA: TGCAGCGCGCCCGAACATGGGGGGAGTGGAGAGACCCAGTACTTC. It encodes CSAPEHGGSGETQYF.

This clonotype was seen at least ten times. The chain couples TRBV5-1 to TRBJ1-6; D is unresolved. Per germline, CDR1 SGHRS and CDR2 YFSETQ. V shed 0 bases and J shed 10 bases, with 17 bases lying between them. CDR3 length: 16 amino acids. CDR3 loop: CASSLDFTELGSPLHF. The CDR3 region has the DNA TGCGCCAGCAGCTTGGATTTTACGGAGCTCGGATCACCCCTCCACTTT.